This T cell receptor (beta chain) was captured in a study of cytomegalovirus exposure and HLA in healthy donors. The CDR3 is 16 amino acids. Trimming cost V 5 bases and J 11 bases; bases outside gene matches: 12. The germline V gene encodes CDR1 LNHDA and CDR2 SQIVND (reference sequence). The PCR contained 60 Vbeta and 13 Jbeta primers. Libraries were prepared by immunoSEQ multiplex PCR; TCRdb keeps only in-frame clonotypes and omits some of them. Its table records 70,000 or so clones. This clonotype originated in a man aged 40-50 years in good health and CMV-seronegative. The sample comprised PBMCs. The J gene is TRBJ1-6, the V gene TRBV19; 10 positions agree with TRBD1. The CDR3 coding sequence is TGTGCCAGTAGTCCGTCCCGGGACAGGGGTTTGGCACCCCTCCACTTT. This encodes CASSPSRDRGLAPLHF.